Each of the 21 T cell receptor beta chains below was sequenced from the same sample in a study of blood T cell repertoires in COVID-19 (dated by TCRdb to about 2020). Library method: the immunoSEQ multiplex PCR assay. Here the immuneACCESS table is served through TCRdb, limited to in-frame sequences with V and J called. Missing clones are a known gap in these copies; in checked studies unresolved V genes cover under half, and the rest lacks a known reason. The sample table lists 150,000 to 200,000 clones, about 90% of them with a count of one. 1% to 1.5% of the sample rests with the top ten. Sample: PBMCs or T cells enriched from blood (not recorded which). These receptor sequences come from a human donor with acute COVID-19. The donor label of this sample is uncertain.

The CDR3 loop reads CASSPGQGATGELFF. The CDR3 coding sequence is TGTGCCAGTAGTCCGGGACAGGGGGCGACCGGGGAGCTGTTTTTT. The V gene is TRBV19, the J gene TRBJ2-2, with 12 nucleotides matching TRBD1. V shed 5 bases and J 5 bases; nucleotides not matched to a gene: 3. There are 15 residues in the CDR3. Germline V CDR1 and CDR2: LNHDA, SQIVND (reference sequence).

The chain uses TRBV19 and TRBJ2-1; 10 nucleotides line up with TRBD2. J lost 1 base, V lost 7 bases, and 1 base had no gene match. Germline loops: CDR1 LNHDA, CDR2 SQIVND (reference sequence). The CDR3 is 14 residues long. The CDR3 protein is CASNSGGSYNEQFF. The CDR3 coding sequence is TGTGCCAGTAATAGCGGGGGGTCCTACAATGAGCAGTTCTTC.

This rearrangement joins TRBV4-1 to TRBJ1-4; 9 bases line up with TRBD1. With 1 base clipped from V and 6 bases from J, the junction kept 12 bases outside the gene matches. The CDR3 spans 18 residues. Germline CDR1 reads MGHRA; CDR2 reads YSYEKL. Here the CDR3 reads CASSQVGTGPASYEKLFF. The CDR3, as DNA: TGCGCCAGCAGCCAAGTGGGGACAGGGCCCGCATCATATGAAAAACTGTTTTTT.

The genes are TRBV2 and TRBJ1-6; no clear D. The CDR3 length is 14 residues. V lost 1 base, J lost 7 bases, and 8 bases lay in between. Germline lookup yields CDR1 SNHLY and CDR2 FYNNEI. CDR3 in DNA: TGTGCCAGCAGTGAAGGGGCGGGAAATTCACCCCTCCACTTT. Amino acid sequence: CASSEGAGNSPLHF.

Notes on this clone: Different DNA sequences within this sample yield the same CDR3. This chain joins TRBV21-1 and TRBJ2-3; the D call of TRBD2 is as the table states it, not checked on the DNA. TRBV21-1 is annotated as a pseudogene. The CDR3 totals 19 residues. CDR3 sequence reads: CASRYPRGRGAFSTDTQYF. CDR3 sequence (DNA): TGTGCCAGCAGATACCCGAGGGGGCGGGGGGCTTTTAGCACAGATACGCAGTATTTT.

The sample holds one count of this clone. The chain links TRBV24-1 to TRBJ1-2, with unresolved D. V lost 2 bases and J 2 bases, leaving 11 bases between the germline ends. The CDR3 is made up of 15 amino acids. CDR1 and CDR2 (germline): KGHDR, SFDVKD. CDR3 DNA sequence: TGTGCCACCAGTGATTCCCCGGGATCGAACTATGGCTACACCTTC. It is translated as CATSDSPGSNYGYTF.

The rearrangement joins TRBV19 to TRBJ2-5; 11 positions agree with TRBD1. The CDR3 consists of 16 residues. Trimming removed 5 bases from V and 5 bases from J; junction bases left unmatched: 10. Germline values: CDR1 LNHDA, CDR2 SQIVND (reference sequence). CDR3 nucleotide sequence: TGTGCCAGTAGTCCCCGGACAGGGGGCAAGCAGGAGACCCAGTACTTC. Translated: CASSPRTGGKQETQYF.

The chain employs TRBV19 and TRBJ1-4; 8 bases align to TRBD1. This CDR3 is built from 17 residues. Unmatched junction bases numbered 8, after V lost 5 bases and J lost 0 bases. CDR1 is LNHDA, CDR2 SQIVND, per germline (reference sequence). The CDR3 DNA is TGTGCCAGTAGTCCCGACAGGGGACGTGCAACTAATGAAAAACTGTTTTTT. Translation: CASSPDRGRATNEKLFF.

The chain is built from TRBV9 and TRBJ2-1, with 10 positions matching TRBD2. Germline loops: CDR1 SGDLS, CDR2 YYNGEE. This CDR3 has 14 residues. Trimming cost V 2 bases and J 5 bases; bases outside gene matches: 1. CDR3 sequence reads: CASSVSGGDNEQFF. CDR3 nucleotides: TGTGCCAGCAGCGTGAGCGGGGGGGACAATGAGCAGTTCTTC. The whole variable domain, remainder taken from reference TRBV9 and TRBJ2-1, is DSGVTQTPKHLITATGQRVTLRCSPRSGDLSVYWYQQSLDQGLQFLIQYYNGEERAKGNILERFSAQQFPDLHSELNLSSLELGDSALYFCASSVSGGDNEQFFGPGTRLTVL.

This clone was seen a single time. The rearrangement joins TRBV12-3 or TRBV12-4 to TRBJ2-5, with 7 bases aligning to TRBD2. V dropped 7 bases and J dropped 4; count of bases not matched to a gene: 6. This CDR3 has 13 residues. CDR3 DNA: TGTGCCAGCAACCCTCCGGGGGGAGAGACCCAGTACTTC. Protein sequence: CASNPPGGETQYF.

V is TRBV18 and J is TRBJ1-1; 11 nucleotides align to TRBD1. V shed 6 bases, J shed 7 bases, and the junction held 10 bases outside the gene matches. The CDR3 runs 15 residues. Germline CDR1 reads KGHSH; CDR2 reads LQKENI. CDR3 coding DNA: TGTGCCAGCTCGTACCGGGACAGGGGGTCTGGTGAAGCTTTCTTT. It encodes CASSYRDRGSGEAFF.

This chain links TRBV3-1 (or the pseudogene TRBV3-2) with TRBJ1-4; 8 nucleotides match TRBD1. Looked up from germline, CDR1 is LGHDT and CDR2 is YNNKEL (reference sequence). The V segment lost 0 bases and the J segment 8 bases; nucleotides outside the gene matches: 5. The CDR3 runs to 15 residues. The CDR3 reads CASSQEAGGAEKLFF. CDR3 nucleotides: TGTGCCAGCAGCCAAGAGGCAGGGGGCGCAGAAAAACTGTTTTTT.

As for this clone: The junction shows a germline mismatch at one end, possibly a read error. The CDR3 DNA reads TGTGCCAGCAGTACGTTTGGGGACAGGGCCCCCTTGAGAGGAAACACCATATATTTT. Translation: CASSTFGDRAPLRGNTIYF. V is TRBV19 and J is TRBJ1-3; TRBD1 matches at 9 bases. Germline V CDR1 and CDR2: LNHDA, SQIVND (reference sequence). There are 19 residues in the CDR3.

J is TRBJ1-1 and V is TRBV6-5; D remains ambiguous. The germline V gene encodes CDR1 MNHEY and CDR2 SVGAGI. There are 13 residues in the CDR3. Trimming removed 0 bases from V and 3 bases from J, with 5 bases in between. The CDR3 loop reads CASSYSRDTEAFF. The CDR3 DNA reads TGTGCCAGCAGTTACTCGCGGGACACTGAAGCTTTCTTT.

The CDR3 is CASSLDPESYNEQFF. CDR3 in DNA: TGTGCCAGCAGCTTAGACCCCGAGTCCTACAATGAGCAGTTCTTC. The chain joins TRBV11-2 to TRBJ2-1; no definite D call. Germline V lookup: CDR1 SGHAT, CDR2 FQNNGV. The CDR3 has 15 amino acids. V was shortened by 0 bases and J by 1 base, with 7 bases between the two germline ends.

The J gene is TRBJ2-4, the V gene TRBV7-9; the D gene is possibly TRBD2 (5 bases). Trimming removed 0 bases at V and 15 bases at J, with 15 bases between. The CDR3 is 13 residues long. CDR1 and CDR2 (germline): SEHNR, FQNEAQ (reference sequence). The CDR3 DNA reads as TGTGCCAGCAGCTTAGCGACCGGACTCTCGCTGTACTTC. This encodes CASSLATGLSLYF.

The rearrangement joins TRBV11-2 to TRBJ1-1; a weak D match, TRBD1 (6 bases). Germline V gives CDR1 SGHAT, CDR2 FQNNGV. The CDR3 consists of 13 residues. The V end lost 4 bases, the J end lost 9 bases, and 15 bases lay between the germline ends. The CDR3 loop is CASSSLRTEKAFF. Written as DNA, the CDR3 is TGTGCCAGCAGCTCCTTAAGGACAGAAAAAGCTTTCTTT.

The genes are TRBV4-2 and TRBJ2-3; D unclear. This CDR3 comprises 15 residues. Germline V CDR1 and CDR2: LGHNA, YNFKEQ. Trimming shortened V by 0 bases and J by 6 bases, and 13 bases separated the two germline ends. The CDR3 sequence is CASSQDPELGDTQYF. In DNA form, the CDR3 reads TGTGCCAGCAGCCAAGATCCGGAGCTCGGGGATACGCAGTATTTT.

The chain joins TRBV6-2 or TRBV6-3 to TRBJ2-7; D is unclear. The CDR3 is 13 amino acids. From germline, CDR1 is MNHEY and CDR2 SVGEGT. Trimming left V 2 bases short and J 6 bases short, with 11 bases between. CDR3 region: CASSYGRYTEQYF. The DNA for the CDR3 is TGTGCCAGCAGTTACGGTCGGTATACCGAGCAGTACTTC.

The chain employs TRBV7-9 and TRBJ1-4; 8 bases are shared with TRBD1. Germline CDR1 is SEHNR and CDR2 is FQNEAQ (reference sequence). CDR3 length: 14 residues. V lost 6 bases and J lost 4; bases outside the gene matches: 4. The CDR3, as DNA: TGTGCCAGCAGGACGACAGGGGATAATGAAAAACTGTTTTTT. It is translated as CASRTTGDNEKLFF.

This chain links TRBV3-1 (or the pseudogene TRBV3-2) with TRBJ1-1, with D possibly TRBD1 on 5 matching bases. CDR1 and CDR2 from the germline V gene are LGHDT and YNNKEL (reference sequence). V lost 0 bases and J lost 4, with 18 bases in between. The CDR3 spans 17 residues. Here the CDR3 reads CASSQDGGGSGGTEAFF. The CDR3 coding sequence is TGTGCCAGCAGCCAAGACGGGGGGGGAAGCGGTGGCACTGAAGCTTTCTTT.